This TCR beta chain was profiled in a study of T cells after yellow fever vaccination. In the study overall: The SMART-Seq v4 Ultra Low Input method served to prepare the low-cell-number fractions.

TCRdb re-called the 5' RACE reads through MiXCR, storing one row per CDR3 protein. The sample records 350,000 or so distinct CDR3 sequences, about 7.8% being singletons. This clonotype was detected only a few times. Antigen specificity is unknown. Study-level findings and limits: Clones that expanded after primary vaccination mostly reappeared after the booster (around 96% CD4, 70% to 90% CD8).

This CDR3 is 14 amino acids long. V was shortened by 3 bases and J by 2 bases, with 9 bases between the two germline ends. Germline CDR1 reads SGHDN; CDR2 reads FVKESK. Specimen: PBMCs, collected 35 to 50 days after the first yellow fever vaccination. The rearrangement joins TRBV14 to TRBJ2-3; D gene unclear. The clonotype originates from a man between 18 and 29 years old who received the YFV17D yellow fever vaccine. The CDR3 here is CASSQGSYTDTQYF. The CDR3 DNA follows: TGTGCCAGCAGCCAGGGTTCTTACACAGATACGCAGTATTTT. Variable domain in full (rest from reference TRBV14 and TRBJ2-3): EAGVTQFPSHSVIEKGQTVTLRCDPISGHDNLYWYRRVMGKEIKFLLHFVKESKQDESGMPNNRFLAERTGGTYSTLKVQPAELEDSGVYFCASSQGSYTDTQYFGPGTRLTVL.